These 23 T cell receptor beta chains were sequenced from one sample in a study of beta chain features in type 1 diabetes. The authors reverse transcribed all of the isolated RNA, so sequencing captured expressed TCRB transcripts. Some clones are missing from TCRdb's copy, which holds only in-frame ones; the method was immunoSEQ multiplex PCR. This sample yields just over 150,000 clones, of which around 10% are seen a single time; roughly 1.9% belongs to the top ten. Sequenced input: central memory CD4+ T cells from blood. The receptors here all came from a man younger than 30 in good health.

This clone appeared a few times. The V and J genes are TRBV28 and TRBJ2-7; 8 positions match TRBD1. The CDR3 sequence is 15 residues long. V was clipped by 4 bases and J by 3 bases; unmatched bases: 8. CDR1 is MDHEN and CDR2 is SYDVKM in the germline V gene. The CDR3 protein is CASSSFGTGDYEQYF. The CDR3 DNA sequence: TGTGCCAGCAGTTCTTTCGGGACAGGAGACTACGAGCAGTACTTC.

This clone was found a few times. This chain uses TRBV7-9 with TRBJ1-6; TRBD1 aligns across 9 bases. The V gene end was trimmed by 6 bases and the J gene end by 7 bases; junction bases not matched to a gene: 10. Per germline, CDR1 SEHNR and CDR2 FQNEAQ (reference sequence). This CDR3 has 16 amino acids. CDR3 region: CASSSDRGMLNSPLHF. CDR3 coding DNA: TGTGCCAGCAGTTCGGACAGGGGCATGTTGAATTCACCCCTCCACTTT.

The chain has TRBV28 and TRBJ2-3; maybe TRBD2 (7 bases). The CDR3 loop spans 14 amino acids. The V end was cut by 8 bases, the J end by 2 bases, with 14 bases between. Germline V gives CDR1 MDHEN, CDR2 SYDVKM. The CDR3 sequence: CASRRGGNTDTQYF. In DNA, the CDR3 is TGTGCCAGCCGCAGGGGAGGGAACACAGATACGCAGTATTTT. Full variable domain (remainder filled in from reference TRBV28 and TRBJ2-3): DVKVTQSSRYLVKRTGEKVFLECVQDMDHENMFWYRQDPGLGLRLIYFSYDVKMKEKGDIPEGYSVSREKKERFSLILESASTNQTSMYLCASRRGGNTDTQYFGPGTRLTVL.

This clone has only a few counts. The V and J genes are TRBV5-1 and TRBJ1-6, with 7 bases lining up with TRBD1. CDR1 and CDR2 from the germline V gene are SGHRS and YFSETQ. The CDR3 has 15 residues. The J segment lost 9 bases and the V segment lost 3 bases, leaving 9 bases of the junction unmatched. The CDR3 protein is CASSSRDRGSSPLHF. Written as DNA, the CDR3 is TGCGCCAGCAGCTCAAGGGACAGAGGGAGTTCACCCCTCCACTTT.

This clone was observed a handful of times. The rearrangement links TRBV5-6 to TRBJ2-3; D possibly matches TRBD1 or TRBD2 (6 bases each). The CDR3 runs to 13 residues. With 6 bases removed from V and 2 bases from J, the gap between germline ends came to 10 bases. Germline-derived CDR1 and CDR2 are SGHDT and YYEEEE. In DNA form, the CDR3 reads TGTGCCAGCAAGGGGGGAAACACAGATACGCAGTATTTT. This sequence encodes CASKGGNTDTQYF.

This clone was seen a handful of times. The chain carries TRBV29-1 and TRBJ2-2; D perhaps matches TRBD1 (6 bases). This CDR3 comprises 14 residues. Germline V lookup: CDR1 SQVTM, CDR2 ANQGSEA. Trimming stripped 4 bases from V and 0 bases from J, with 9 bases between. The CDR3 bases are TGCAGCGTTGGGGGGCAGTCGAACACCGGGGAGCTGTTTTTT. Translation: CSVGGQSNTGELFF.

This clone was seen a few times. This chain connects TRBV7-3 to TRBJ2-3, with D possibly TRBD2 on 6 matching bases. Looked up from germline, CDR1 is SGHTA and CDR2 is FQGTGA. V was pared by 2 bases and J by 4 bases, with 10 bases between. The CDR3 is made up of 14 amino acids. CDR3 DNA: TGTGCCAGCAGCTTAGCGGGGACCGCAGATACGCAGTATTTT. Translated, it gives CASSLAGTADTQYF.

This clone was seen only a few times. The chain has TRBV5-1 and TRBJ2-7; unclear D gene. V lost 5 bases, J lost 1 base, and 13 bases lay in between. The germline V gene encodes CDR1 SGHRS and CDR2 YFSETQ. The CDR3 spans 14 residues. The DNA for the CDR3 is TGCGCCAGCAGGAACGGAGCCGGGTCCTACGAGCAGTACTTC. The encoded protein is CASRNGAGSYEQYF.

This sequence joins TRBV9 and TRBJ1-2; D not certain. This CDR3 has 14 residues. Germline CDR1 SGDLS, CDR2 YYNGEE. V lost 0 bases to trimming and J lost 4 bases, with 10 bases between them. This chain's CDR3 is CASSVDSPLYGYTF. The CDR3 DNA sequence: TGTGCCAGCAGCGTAGACTCGCCCCTCTATGGCTACACCTTC.

The chain couples TRBV12-5 to TRBJ2-4; no clear D. V was clipped by 1 base and J by 3 bases, with 10 bases between them. There are 15 residues in the CDR3. CDR1 is LGHNT and CDR2 is FRNRAP in the germline V gene. CDR3 amino acids: CASGLGLGSKNIQYF. CDR3 sequence (DNA): TGTGCTAGTGGTTTGGGGTTGGGCAGCAAAAACATTCAGTACTTC. The variable domain in full, with the rest retrieved from reference TRBV12-5 and TRBJ2-4, is DARVTQTPRHKVTEMGQEVTMRCQPILGHNTVFWYRQTMMQGLELLAYFRNRAPLDDSGMPKDRFSAEMPDATLATLKIQPSEPRDSAVYFCASGLGLGSKNIQYFGAGTRLSVL.

The sample holds many counts of this clone. This chain uses TRBV7-2 with TRBJ2-7; D is ambiguous. CDR1 is SGHTA, CDR2 FQGNSA, per germline. The CDR3 has 12 residues. The ends were cut back, 4 bases at V and 7 bases at J, with 11 bases in the middle. CDR3 loop: CASSSTYREQYF. CDR3 DNA: TGTGCCAGCAGCTCCACTTACCGGGAGCAGTACTTC. The full variable domain, completed using reference TRBV7-2 and TRBJ2-7, is GAGVSQSPSNKVTEKGKDVELRCDPISGHTALYWYRQSLGQGLEFLIYFQGNSAPDKSGLPSDRFSAERTGGSVSTLTIQRTQQEDSAVYLCASSSTYREQYFGPGTRLTVT.

The table lists this clone with a few counts. The DNA for the CDR3 is TGCGCCAGCAGCCAGGAGGGGACTAGCGGAACGTACCAAGAGACCCAGTACTTC. It codes for CASSQEGTSGTYQETQYF. The V gene is TRBV4-3, the J gene TRBJ2-5; TRBD2 agrees at 11 bases. Trimming at V came to 3 bases and at J to 0 bases, leaving 9 bases not matched to a gene. The CDR3 extends over 18 amino acids. Germline V gene sequence: CDR1 LGHNA, CDR2 YSLEER.

The chain recombines TRBV5-4 with TRBJ1-2; D gene ambiguous. Looked up from germline, CDR1 is SGHNT and CDR2 is YYREEE (reference sequence). The CDR3 runs 15 residues. Trimming cost V 4 bases and J 0 bases, with 13 bases left between them. CDR3 region: CASSNSLPANYGYTF. CDR3 DNA: TGTGCCAGCAGCAACTCACTTCCAGCTAACTATGGCTACACCTTC.

This clone appeared a few times. The sample contains more than one DNA sequence encoding this CDR3. The chain employs TRBV7-2 and TRBJ2-5; D is unresolved. The CDR3 runs to 11 residues. Germline CDR1 SGHTA, CDR2 FQGNSA. Trimming removed 8 bases from V and 1 base from J, with 5 bases in between. This CDR3 is CASSSQETQYF. CDR3 DNA: TGTGCCAGCTCGTCCCAAGAGACCCAGTACTTC.

The table lists this clone with many counts. The chain recombines TRBV7-9 with TRBJ2-4, with 7 bases aligning to TRBD1. V trimming: 4 bases; J trimming: 1 base; junction bases outside the gene matches: 4. The germline V gene encodes CDR1 SEHNR and CDR2 FQNEAQ (reference sequence). This CDR3 region has 15 residues. The CDR3, as DNA: TGTGCCAGCAGCTCTATGGACAGGGCCAAAAACATTCAGTACTTC. This gives the protein CASSSMDRAKNIQYF.

This clone has only a few counts. The chain links TRBV29-1 to TRBJ2-4; 8 positions agree with TRBD2. V was clipped by 6 bases and J by 5 bases; unmatched bases: 9. Germline V gene sequence: CDR1 SQVTM, CDR2 ANQGSEA. The CDR3 consists of 14 residues. For the CDR3, the DNA is TGCAGCGTGGACGGGGGGGCCGGCCAAAACATTCAGTACTTC. Translating it yields CSVDGGAGQNIQYF.

The chain has TRBV4-2 and TRBJ2-1; 7 nucleotides align to TRBD1. The CDR3 is made up of 15 amino acids. Germline CDR1 and CDR2: LGHNA and YNFKEQ. Losses at the gene ends were 5 bases for V and 5 bases for J; bases not matched to a gene: 9. The CDR3 is CASSTRQGRDNEQFF. CDR3 DNA sequence: TGTGCCAGCAGCACGAGACAGGGTAGGGACAATGAGCAGTTCTTC.

This clone was seen more than once but under ten times. The chain joins TRBV7-2 to TRBJ2-2; D remains ambiguous. Trimming left V 5 bases short and J 2 bases short, with 12 bases between. Germline loops: CDR1 SGHTA, CDR2 FQGNSA. This CDR3 spans 15 amino acids. The CDR3 loop is CASSRVIGNTGELFF. The CDR3 DNA is TGTGCCAGCAGCCGGGTGATTGGAAACACCGGGGAGCTGTTTTTT.

V usage is TRBV18 and J usage is TRBJ2-7; tentative D call: TRBD2 (5 bases). Germline V gene data show CDR1 as KGHSH and CDR2 as LQKENI. Trimming shortened V by 5 bases and J by 0 bases, and 11 bases separated the two germline ends. CDR3 length equals 14 residues. CDR3 in DNA: TGTGCCAGCTCAGGTTTTGAGGGCTCCTACGAGCAGTACTTC. This translates into CASSGFEGSYEQYF.

The chain uses TRBV4-3 and TRBJ2-7, with D possibly TRBD1 on 5 matching bases. Per the germline V gene, CDR1 is LGHNA and CDR2 is YSLEER. The CDR3 has 14 amino acids. Trimming stripped 0 bases from V and 3 bases from J, with 9 bases between. CDR3: CASSQEPDSYEQYF. CDR3 coding DNA: TGCGCCAGCAGCCAAGAACCAGACAGCTACGAGCAGTACTTC.

This clone was seen a few times. V and J are TRBV7-2 and TRBJ2-7; 8 bases fit TRBD1. The CDR3 has 15 residues. Trimming took 5 bases from V and 4 from J; bases not matched to a gene: 10. CDR1 SGHTA and CDR2 FQGNSA come from the germline V gene. CDR3 sequence: CASSPDRGSAYEQYF. DNA for the CDR3: TGTGCCAGCAGCCCAGACAGGGGAAGTGCTTACGAGCAGTACTTC.

This clone turned up a few times. The CDR3 reads CASSSIIFSSGGAGETQYF. The CDR3, as DNA: TGTGCCAGCAGCTCAATCATCTTTAGTAGCGGGGGGGCCGGAGAGACCCAGTACTTC. The chain joins TRBV7-2 to TRBJ2-5; 11 bases are a match to TRBD2. Per the germline V gene, CDR1 is SGHTA and CDR2 is FQGNSA. The CDR3 runs to 19 residues. The V segment lost 4 bases and the J segment 4 bases; nucleotides outside the gene matches: 17.

This clone occurred a few times. J is TRBJ2-7 and V is TRBV4-1; the D gene is possibly TRBD1 (6 bases). Trimming removed 1 base from V and 5 bases from J, with 12 bases in between. The CDR3 is 14 residues long. Germline CDR1 is MGHRA and CDR2 is YSYEKL. For the CDR3, the DNA is TGCGCCAGCAGCCAAGGACAGGCCGTCAACGAGCAGTACTTC. Translated: CASSQGQAVNEQYF.